What follows are 21 T cell receptor beta chains derived from one specimen sequenced in a study of T cell responses to AZD1222 COVID-19 vaccine. TCRdb's table, derived via immunoSEQ multiplex PCR, lists solely in-frame clones and lacks some. The sample includes 100,000 to 150,000 clones, around 90% of them seen just once. Sequencing was performed on peripheral blood, taken on day 0 of AZD1222 vaccination. All receptors come from an adult in good health.

The rearrangement links TRBV7-3 to TRBJ1-1; 7 bases align to TRBD1. V lost 2 bases, J lost 5 bases, and 8 bases stayed unmatched. Germline V lookup: CDR1 SGHTA, CDR2 FQGTGA. This CDR3 has 15 amino acids. The CDR3 is CASSLDRASTTEAFF. The CDR3 DNA follows: TGTGCCAGCAGCTTAGACAGGGCTTCGACGACTGAAGCTTTCTTT.

This chain connects TRBV6-5 to TRBJ2-3; the D gene could be TRBD1 or TRBD2 (5 bases each). The V end lost 8 bases, the J end lost 2 bases, and 11 bases lay between the germline ends. Germline lookup yields CDR1 MNHEY and CDR2 SVGAGI. The CDR3 loop spans 13 amino acids. The CDR3 reads CASRDGITDTQYF. CDR3 nucleotide sequence: TGTGCCAGCCGGGACGGAATCACAGATACGCAGTATTTT.

The chain is built from TRBV24-1 and TRBJ1-2, with TRBD1 identical over 7 bases. This CDR3 has 13 residues. CDR1 and CDR2 (germline): KGHDR, SFDVKD. J lost 9 bases, V lost 4 bases, and 7 bases had no gene match. As DNA, the CDR3 is TGTGCCACCAGTGACCCATCAGGGGGGAGCTACACCTTC. It yields the protein CATSDPSGGSYTF.

The rearrangement uses TRBV6-5 and TRBJ1-2, with 9 bases that match TRBD1. Germline V gene data show CDR1 as MNHEY and CDR2 as SVGAGI. J lost 7 bases, V lost 7 bases, and 7 bases had no gene match. CDR3 length: 13 residues. The CDR3 spells CASTRTGVGGYTF. In DNA, the CDR3 is TGTGCCAGCACTAGGACAGGGGTTGGTGGCTACACCTTC.

The chain combines TRBV9 with TRBJ2-3; D unresolved. The CDR3 runs to 16 residues. The V end was cut by 0 bases, the J end by 0 bases, with 11 bases between. Germline CDR1 and CDR2: SGDLS and YYNGEE. CDR3 DNA: TGTGCCAGCAGCGTAGATTTAACTGGAAGCACAGATACGCAGTATTTT. As protein: CASSVDLTGSTDTQYF. Full variable domain (remainder filled in from reference TRBV9 and TRBJ2-3): DSGVTQTPKHLITATGQRVTLRCSPRSGDLSVYWYQQSLDQGLQFLIQYYNGEERAKGNILERFSAQQFPDLHSELNLSSLELGDSALYFCASSVDLTGSTDTQYFGPGTRLTVL.

This clone has only a few counts. The genes are TRBV19 and TRBJ2-2; 10 positions agree with TRBD2. The CDR3 sequence is 16 residues long. Losses at the gene ends were 8 bases for V and 4 bases for J; bases not matched to a gene: 10. Germline CDR1 reads LNHDA; CDR2 reads SQIVND (reference sequence). This chain's CDR3 is CASGGAGLALTGELFF. In nucleotides, the CDR3 is TGTGCCAGTGGAGGGGCGGGACTAGCGCTCACCGGGGAGCTGTTTTTT.

The genes are TRBV12-3 or TRBV12-4 and TRBJ1-4; D gene uncertain. There are 13 residues in the CDR3. Trimming pared 6 bases from V and 13 bases from J, leaving 18 bases between. The chain's CDR3 is CASSKTERGRLFF. The CDR3 DNA sequence: TGTGCCAGCAGCAAAACCGAGAGAGGGCGACTGTTTTTT.

The rearrangement joins TRBV7-2 to TRBJ1-5; TRBD1 matches at 9 bases. CDR3 size: 14 residues. Trimming took 5 bases from V and 7 from J; bases not matched to a gene: 6. Germline-derived CDR1 and CDR2 are SGHTA and FQGNSA. The CDR3 sequence is CASSGRDRVQPQHF. The DNA of the CDR3 is TGTGCCAGCAGCGGCCGGGACAGGGTACAGCCCCAGCATTTT.

CDR3 sequence reads: CASSPRLAGTYEQYF. CDR3 coding DNA: TGTGCCAGCTCACCCAGACTAGCGGGGACCTACGAGCAGTACTTC. The chain employs TRBV18 and TRBJ2-7, with 11 positions matching TRBD2. Germline CDR1 and CDR2: KGHSH and LQKENI. CDR3 size: 15 residues. Unmatched junction bases numbered 3, after V lost 3 bases and J lost 2 bases.

This clone was counted once. J is TRBJ2-5 and V is TRBV3-1 (or the pseudogene TRBV3-2); tentatively, D is TRBD1 or TRBD2 (6 bases each). Germline assignment: CDR1 LGHDT and CDR2 YNNKEL (reference sequence). The CDR3 sequence is 15 residues long. The V end was cut by 6 bases, the J end by 2 bases, with 16 bases between. The CDR3 reads CASSPPRGQQETQYF. CDR3 coding DNA: TGTGCCAGCAGTCCCCCCCGGGGGCAACAAGAGACCCAGTACTTC.

This rearrangement joins TRBV14 to TRBJ2-1, with 14 bases matching TRBD2. After removal of 4 bases from V and 10 bases from J, the junction contained 9 bases not matched to a gene. This CDR3 is built from 16 residues. CDR1 is SGHDN, CDR2 FVKESK, per germline. CDR3 loop: CASSRTGTSGGTEQFF. CDR3 in DNA: TGTGCCAGCAGCCGTACCGGGACTAGCGGGGGTACGGAGCAGTTCTTC.

This clone has just one count. This sequence joins TRBV5-1 and TRBJ2-5; D call uncertain. CDR3 length equals 12 residues. Per germline, CDR1 SGHRS and CDR2 YFSETQ. V was trimmed by 4 bases and J by 4 bases, leaving 8 bases between them. CDR3 residues: CASSQVRETQYF. CDR3 nucleotide sequence: TGCGCCAGCAGCCAAGTTCGAGAGACCCAGTACTTC.

The chain joins TRBV5-6 to TRBJ1-1; D unclear. The CDR3 loop spans 12 amino acids. Trimming pared 0 bases from V and 9 bases from J, leaving 9 bases between. In germline, CDR1 is SGHDT, CDR2 YYEEEE. Written as DNA, the CDR3 is TGTGCCAGCAGCTTGGCCGCCTTACAAGCTTTCTTT. This translates into CASSLAALQAFF.

This clone was picked up a small number of times. The V call is TRBV30, the J call TRBJ1-2, with D unclear. This CDR3 has 13 amino acids. The V gene lost 2 bases and the J gene lost 4 bases, with 11 bases spanning the gap. Germline V gene sequence: CDR1 GTSNPN, CDR2 SVGIG (reference sequence). The CDR3 protein is CAWSSRGSYGYTF. In DNA, the CDR3 is TGTGCCTGGAGTAGCCGGGGTTCCTATGGCTACACCTTC.

This CDR3 is CASSRARTGVSYEQYF. CDR3 bases: TGTGCCAGCAGCCGAGCTCGGACAGGGGTTTCCTACGAGCAGTACTTC. The V call is TRBV5-8, the J call TRBJ2-7, with 9 positions matching TRBD1. The length of the CDR3 is 16 residues. Trimming cost V 4 bases and J 1 base; bases outside gene matches: 9. Germline V lookup: CDR1 SGHTS, CDR2 YDEGEE. Combining the CDR3 with reference TRBV5-8 and TRBJ2-7 gives the whole variable domain EAGVTQSPTHLIKTRGQQATLRCSPISGHTSVYWYQQALGLGLQFLLWYDEGEERNRGNFPPRFSGRQFPNYSSELNVNALELEDSALYLCASSRARTGVSYEQYFGPGTRLTVT.

The chain combines TRBV5-6 with TRBJ2-7; weak D call: TRBD2 (5 bases). In germline, CDR1 is SGHDT, CDR2 YYEEEE. The ends were cut back, 3 bases at V and 3 bases at J, with 13 bases in the middle. The CDR3 has 14 amino acids. The CDR3 loop is CASSSTGIDYEQYF. CDR3 coding DNA: TGTGCCAGCAGCTCTACCGGGATCGACTACGAGCAGTACTTC.

The chain carries TRBV5-5 and TRBJ1-1; no clear D gene. The CDR3 length is 18 residues. The germline V gene encodes CDR1 SGHKS and CDR2 YYEKEE (reference sequence). V lost 4 bases, J lost 3 bases, and 25 bases lay in between. The CDR3 loop reads CASSPGRVLVREHTEAFF. The CDR3 DNA sequence: TGTGCCAGCAGCCCGGGGAGGGTATTGGTTCGTGAGCACACTGAAGCTTTCTTT.

The CDR3 region is CAWSLPPTGLNQPQHF. CDR3 sequence (DNA): TGTGCCTGGAGTCTGCCTCCTACAGGGCTCAATCAGCCCCAGCATTTT. This sequence joins TRBV30 and TRBJ1-5, with D possibly being TRBD1 (6 bases). The germline V gene has CDR1 GTSNPN and CDR2 SVGIG (reference sequence). This CDR3 contains 16 residues. V was cut by 2 bases and J by 3 bases, with 17 bases left in between. The whole variable domain, remainder taken from reference TRBV30 and TRBJ1-5, is SQTIHQWPATLVQPVGSPLSLECTVEGTSNPNLYWYRQAAGRGLQLLFYSVGIGQISSEVPQNLSASRPQDRQFILSSKKLLLSDSGFYLCAWSLPPTGLNQPQHFGDGTRLSIL.

J is TRBJ1-6 and V is TRBV3-1 (or the pseudogene TRBV3-2); D is possibly TRBD1 (5 bases). The germline V gene has CDR1 LGHDT and CDR2 YNNKEL (reference sequence). The CDR3 is 15 residues long. V was shortened by 1 base and J by 6 bases, with 10 bases between the two germline ends. DNA of the CDR3: TGTGCCAGCAGCCAAGCGGGGGGAAGTAATTCACCCCTCCACTTT. Translated, it gives CASSQAGGSNSPLHF.

This chain links TRBV4-2 with TRBJ2-7; the match to TRBD2 covers 12 bases. The CDR3 is 16 residues long. Germline values: CDR1 LGHNA, CDR2 YNFKEQ. V trimming: 4 bases; J trimming: 4 bases; junction bases outside the gene matches: 8. The CDR3 nucleotides read TGTGCCAGCAGCCCCTCCCGGACTAGCGGGGCGTACGAGCAGTACTTC. Translating it yields CASSPSRTSGAYEQYF.

V and J are TRBV2 and TRBJ2-7; the D gene could be TRBD1 or TRBD2 (5 bases each). CDR3 size: 12 residues. Germline values: CDR1 SNHLY, CDR2 FYNNEI. The V and J ends lost 8 bases and 0 bases respectively, with 8 bases between them. The CDR3 region has the DNA TGTGCCAGCGTGGGGGACTCCTACGAGCAGTACTTC. This encodes CASVGDSYEQYF.